The rows below give T cell receptor beta chains drawn from one sample of a study of T-cell memory formation after mild COVID-19. TCRdb redid the calling of the 5' RACE reads with MiXCR, one entry per CDR3 protein. The sample includes 150,000 to 200,000 distinct CDR3 sequences, around 30% of them seen just once. The sequencing input was PBMCs or a T cell subset sorted from them (not recorded which). The receptors stem from an adult woman who had mild COVID-19 (a few samples of this study predate the infection). Cell type and time point are not known. Both conserved end residues are part of each CDR3. D genes are given only for firm matches. Size tells how often a clone was seen (once, few, many) or the class of an expanded clone, and some rows leave it out.

abundance	len	d_gene	j_gene	v_gene	CDR3aa
few	17	TRBD2	TRBJ2-3	TRBV7-3	CASSALPPGGGADTQYF
NA	15	TRBD1	TRBJ2-5	TRBV24-1	CATSESGTGSVAQYF
NA	19	NA	TRBJ2-2	TRBV23-1	CASSQSEGFRTGNTGELFF
few	15	NA	TRBJ2-1	TRBV5-1	CASSLGQSSYNEQFF
once	14	NA	TRBJ2-5	TRBV5-4	CASSIRDSIETQYF
few	15	TRBD2	TRBJ2-3	TRBV5-1	CASSNGLAGEDTQYF
few	15	TRBD2	TRBJ2-3	TRBV10-3	CAIAPGLGGTDTQYF
few	17	NA	TRBJ2-7	TRBV20-1	CSARHPSQQRSLYEQYF
NA	15	TRBD2	TRBJ2-7	TRBV5-1	CASSLSSGSSVEQYF
few	13	NA	TRBJ2-2	TRBV4-1	CASSHHNTGELFF
NA	13	TRBD1	TRBJ1-1	TRBV12-3/TRBV12-4	CASSLDRGGEAFF
few	13	NA	TRBJ1-5	TRBV29-1	CSVVDTLGQPQHF
NA	14	TRBD1	TRBJ1-6	TRBV29-1	CSVTTGQTNSPLHF
NA	12	NA	TRBJ1-1	TRBV5-1	CASSPGETEAFF
NA	15	TRBD1	TRBJ1-5	TRBV7-8	CASSPGNRGHQPQHF
few	17	NA	TRBJ2-5	TRBV21-1	CASSLGTSGSAQETQYF
NA	14	TRBD2	TRBJ2-2	TRBV20-1	CSARQREGRGELFF
few	15	NA	TRBJ2-4	TRBV25-1	CASVGGGLAKNIQYF
NA	15	TRBD2	TRBJ2-1	TRBV20-1	CSAPPRSGGYNEQFF
NA	12	TRBD1	TRBJ2-7	TRBV28	CASGQGFYEQYF